The count of the clone carrying this TCR beta chain is one. This entry comes from a study of blood T cell repertoires in COVID-19. In the authors' workflow: Reference gene primers were amplified, and this amplification served to estimate nucleated cell counts. Profiled with immunoSEQ multiplex PCR; TCRdb holds only in-frame clones, not every one. V and J calls and clone size are copied from that table; D and trimming were computed from the DNA. Counted here are 75,000 to 90,000 clones, roughly 80% occurring once; the ten biggest clones make up 12%. There are 15 residues in the CDR3. V shed 1 base and J 7 bases; nucleotides not matched to a gene: 6. CDR1 and CDR2 from the germline V gene are LGHDT and YNNKEL (reference sequence).

The receptor was derived from a woman between 40 and 50 years old with active or convalescent COVID-19. The chain is built from TRBV3-1 (or the pseudogene TRBV3-2) and TRBJ2-1; 8 bases fit TRBD2. The sequencing sample was made of peripheral blood. CDR3 amino acids: CASSQGAGARNEQFF. DNA of the CDR3: TGTGCCAGCAGCCAAGGAGCGGGGGCCAGGAATGAGCAGTTCTTC.